The 14 T cell receptor beta chains presented below share a single source sample, sequenced in a study of blood T cell repertoires in COVID-19. The assay was immunoSEQ multiplex PCR, and TCRdb's table has in-frame clones only and misses some. Of 15,000 to 20,000 clones in the sample, about 90% were seen once. The source material was peripheral blood. These receptors all come from a human donor in a cohort sampled during active COVID-19.

The genes are TRBV19 and TRBJ1-2; TRBD1 might be the D (6 bases). The germline V gene encodes CDR1 LNHDA and CDR2 SQIVND (reference sequence). Deletions cut 7 bases from V and 8 bases from J, with 17 bases between. The CDR3 length is 13 residues. The CDR3 DNA follows: TGTGCCAGTACGTGGGGGCTTCAGGGCGGCTACACCTTC. Its translation: CASTWGLQGGYTF.

V gene TRBV12-3 or TRBV12-4 combines with J gene TRBJ1-2, with no clear D. Trimming pared 10 bases from V and 8 bases from J, leaving 17 bases between. This CDR3 has 12 residues. The chain's CDR3 is CATTGRQFGYTF. CDR3 nucleotide sequence: TGTGCCACAACGGGTCGGCAGTTCGGCTACACCTTC.

The CDR3 region is CASSPVSAGYGYTF. In DNA form, the CDR3 reads TGCGCCAGCAGCCCTGTCTCGGCAGGGTATGGCTACACCTTC. The rearrangement uses TRBV5-1 and TRBJ1-2, with a tentative D call TRBD1 (5 bases). Germline lookup yields CDR1 SGHRS and CDR2 YFSETQ. With 4 bases removed from V and 5 bases from J, the gap between germline ends came to 15 bases. The CDR3 is 14 residues long.

CDR3 coding DNA: TGCGCCAGCAGCTTCCCCTTGGGGGGGACAGGGAACTATGGCTACACCTTC. Translation: CASSFPLGGTGNYGYTF. The V call is TRBV5-1, the J call TRBJ1-2; 9 bases align to TRBD1. CDR3 length equals 17 residues. The trim removed 2 bases at V and 2 bases at J, leaving 10 bases unmatched. Germline CDR1 SGHRS, CDR2 YFSETQ.

The J gene is TRBJ2-1, the V gene TRBV7-6; 7 bases map to TRBD2. Losses at the gene ends were 3 bases for V and 0 bases for J; bases not matched to a gene: 8. Germline-derived CDR1 and CDR2 are SGHVS and FNYEAQ. The CDR3 covers 17 residues. CDR3 in amino acids: CASSLPLASSSYNEQFF. CDR3 nucleotides: TGTGCCAGCAGCTTGCCACTAGCGTCGAGCTCCTACAATGAGCAGTTCTTC.

The V gene is TRBV12-5, the J gene TRBJ1-1; D may be TRBD1 (5 bases). The length of the CDR3 is 14 residues. From germline, CDR1 is LGHNT and CDR2 FRNRAP. Deletions cut 6 bases from V and 5 bases from J, with 16 bases between. This CDR3 is CASGPGMRNTEAFF. The CDR3 DNA follows: TGTGCTAGTGGACCAGGGATGAGGAATACTGAAGCTTTCTTT.

This sequence joins TRBV19 and TRBJ2-7; D is unclear. Germline V CDR1 and CDR2: LNHDA, SQIVND (reference sequence). This CDR3 region has 15 residues. V shed 7 bases and J shed 0 bases, with 16 bases lying between them. The CDR3 region has the DNA TGTGCCAGTAAACCGAGTGTATCTTACTCCTACGAGCAGTACTTC. Protein: CASKPSVSYSYEQYF.

V and J are TRBV5-6 and TRBJ2-1; 14 nucleotides agree with TRBD2. CDR3 length equals 18 residues. V lost 1 base and J lost 8; bases outside the gene matches: 11. Germline lookup yields CDR1 SGHDT and CDR2 YYEEEE. The CDR3 DNA reads TGTGCCAGCAGCTTGCCCAGGGGGGGGACTAGCGGGAGTTATGAGCAGTTCTTC. This sequence encodes CASSLPRGGTSGSYEQFF.

The CDR3 is CASSPTSGGQLTDTQYF. For the CDR3, the DNA is TGTGCCAGCAGCCCAACATCAGGGGGACAACTCACAGATACGCAGTATTTT. This chain connects TRBV4-2 to TRBJ2-3, with 7 bases fitting TRBD1. With 4 bases clipped from V and 2 bases from J, the junction kept 12 bases outside the gene matches. The CDR3 has 17 residues. The germline gives CDR1 LGHNA, CDR2 YNFKEQ.

The V and J genes are TRBV7-9 and TRBJ1-4; TRBD1 is a possible D gene (6 bases). Trimming left V 4 bases short and J 5 bases short, with 11 bases between. Germline V CDR1 and CDR2: SEHNR, FQNEAQ (reference sequence). CDR3 length equals 14 residues. The CDR3 spells CASSWDKGNEKLFF. The CDR3 coding sequence is TGTGCCAGCAGCTGGGACAAAGGGAATGAAAAACTGTTTTTT.

This chain connects TRBV24-1 to TRBJ1-3; D might be TRBD1 (5 bases). The germline V and J ends were trimmed by 5 bases and 10 bases, with 26 bases remaining between them. The CDR3 has 17 amino acids. Germline values: CDR1 KGHDR, CDR2 SFDVKD. CDR3 sequence: CATSVRPGGVKIRTIYF. The CDR3 DNA is TGTGCCACCAGTGTTCGACCGGGGGGGGTGAAAATAAGGACCATATATTTT.

The V gene is TRBV7-9, the J gene TRBJ1-2; TRBD1 is a possible D gene (5 bases). Trimming took off 5 bases at V and 4 bases at J, with 14 bases between the two ends. From germline, CDR1 is SEHNR and CDR2 FQNEAQ (reference sequence). CDR3 length: 14 residues. The CDR3 DNA follows: TGTGCCAGCAGCCCCGACAGATACCCCTATGGCTACACCTTC. Protein: CASSPDRYPYGYTF.

This chain links TRBV15 with TRBJ1-2, with D uncertain. This CDR3 is 13 amino acids long. Germline CDR1 is LNHNV and CDR2 is YYDKDF (reference sequence). Trimming cost V 5 bases and J 0 bases, with 7 bases left between them. Here the CDR3 DNA reads TGTGCCACCAGCCAGAATTCTAACTATGGCTACACCTTC. It codes for CATSQNSNYGYTF.

In this sample, this clone turned up a few times. The chain has TRBV6-1 and TRBJ2-1, with D possibly matching TRBD2 (5 bases). The CDR3 runs to 13 residues. The germline gives CDR1 MNHNS, CDR2 SASEGT. Trimming took 2 bases from V and 10 from J, leaving 12 bases between them. The chain's CDR3 is CASSERGPREQFF. The CDR3 nucleotides read TGTGCCAGCAGTGAACGGGGTCCCCGCGAGCAGTTCTTC.